This TCR beta chain was sequenced in a study of blood T cell repertoires in COVID-19. Assay used: immunoSEQ multiplex PCR; TCRdb lists only in-frame clones, some missing. The sample shows hundreds of thousands of clones, about 88% of them seen only once. V dropped 3 bases and J dropped 8 bases, with 11 bases sitting between them. The CDR3 loop spans 12 amino acids. Germline CDR1 is SGHNT and CDR2 is YYREEE (reference sequence). The sequenced material came from peripheral blood. This TCR came from a woman in her seventies with COVID-19, enrolled during active disease. The V gene is TRBV5-4, the J gene TRBJ1-1; D is uncertain. CDR3 residues: CASSSLSREAFF. CDR3 sequence (DNA): TGTGCCAGCAGCTCCCTGAGTCGAGAAGCTTTCTTT.